The 28 T cell receptor beta chains given below trace back to one sample, sequenced in a study of identifying expanded T cells in peripheral blood. TCRdb's table, derived via immunoSEQ multiplex PCR, lists solely in-frame clones and lacks some. The repertoire holds about 120,000 clones, with 75% to 90% as singletons. Sequenced input: blood. The receptors shown here come from a person aged 18-70 years in good health.

The rearrangement links TRBV2 to TRBJ2-7; no definite D call. The V end was cut by 6 bases, the J end by 2 bases, with 8 bases between. CDR3 size: 12 residues. Germline V gene sequence: CDR1 SNHLY, CDR2 FYNNEI. The CDR3, as DNA: TGTGCCAGCAGACCAGACACCTACGAGCAGTACTTC. It encodes CASRPDTYEQYF.

The chain couples TRBV30 to TRBJ2-7, with TRBD2 matching over 11 bases. This CDR3 spans 16 amino acids. V dropped 4 bases and J dropped 2; count of bases not matched to a gene: 10. Germline CDR1 and CDR2: GTSNPN and SVGIG (reference sequence). In DNA form, the CDR3 reads TGTGCCTGGACCCCGCTAGCGGGGGGCTCCACCTACGAGCAGTACTTC. Protein: CAWTPLAGGSTYEQYF. Looking up the rest from reference TRBV30 and TRBJ2-7 gives the full variable domain: SQTIHQWPATLVQPVGSPLSLECTVEGTSNPNLYWYRQAAGRGLQLLFYSVGIGQISSEVPQNLSASRPQDRQFILSSKKLLLSDSGFYLCAWTPLAGGSTYEQYFGPGTRLTVT.

This chain uses TRBV29-1 with TRBJ1-4; TRBD1 might be the D (5 bases). The CDR3 length is 14 residues. Germline-derived CDR1 and CDR2 are SQVTM and ANQGSEA. The V end was cut by 2 bases, the J end by 4 bases, with 11 bases between. CDR3: CSVERRRGNEKLFF. Written as DNA, the CDR3 is TGCAGCGTTGAAAGGAGGAGGGGTAATGAAAAACTGTTTTTT. The variable domain in full, completed from reference TRBV29-1 and TRBJ1-4, reads SAVISQKPSRDICQRGTSLTIQCQVDSQVTMMFWYRQQPGQSLTLIATANQGSEATYESGFVIDKFPISRPNLTFSTLTVSNMSPEDSSIYLCSVERRRGNEKLFFGSGTQLSVL.

The rearrangement uses TRBV7-2 and TRBJ2-2; D gene unclear. Trimming shortened V by 5 bases and J by 5 bases, and 9 bases separated the two germline ends. Germline-derived CDR1 and CDR2 are SGHTA and FQGNSA. The CDR3 loop spans 13 amino acids. CDR3 protein: CASSPRRTGELFF. The CDR3 DNA sequence: TGTGCCAGCAGCCCGCGAAGAACCGGGGAGCTGTTTTTT.

The rearrangement joins TRBV11-2 to TRBJ2-7; 7 bases match TRBD2. Germline-derived CDR1 and CDR2 are SGHAT and FQNNGV. V lost 5 bases to trimming and J lost 8 bases; unmatched junction nucleotides: 15. CDR3 size: 15 residues. CDR3 DNA sequence: TGTGCCAGCAGCCCCCTTCTAAGCGGGGTGAAGAAGCAGTACTTC. Its translation: CASSPLLSGVKKQYF.

This clone has just a few counts. The chain has TRBV5-6 and TRBJ1-2; unclear D gene. With 4 bases removed from V and 8 bases from J, the gap between germline ends came to 9 bases. The germline V gene encodes CDR1 SGHDT and CDR2 YYEEEE. The CDR3 is 11 residues long. CDR3 DNA sequence: TGTGCCAGCAGCCCCGGAAGAGGCTACACCTTC. It yields the protein CASSPGRGYTF.

V gene TRBV18 combines with J gene TRBJ1-2, with TRBD1 as a possible D gene (5 bases). CDR1 is KGHSH, CDR2 LQKENI, per germline. The CDR3 is made up of 15 amino acids. Between the trimmed V and J ends, which lost 3 bases and 6 bases, there was a span of 17 bases. CDR3 in amino acids: CASSPRVSGTDGYTF. The CDR3 DNA reads TGTGCCAGCTCACCTCGGGTATCGGGGACGGATGGCTACACCTTC. Using reference TRBV18 and TRBJ1-2 for the parts outside the CDR3, the full variable domain is NAGVMQNPRHLVRRRGQEARLRCSPMKGHSHVYWYRQLPEEGLKFMVYLQKENIIDESGMPKERFSAEFPKEGPSILRIQQVVRGDSAAYFCASSPRVSGTDGYTFGSGTRLTVV.

The chain uses TRBV7-2 and TRBJ1-4; D not certain. This CDR3 contains 17 residues. Germline V lookup: CDR1 SGHTA, CDR2 FQGNSA. Trimming removed 7 bases from V and 4 bases from J, with 22 bases in between. Here the CDR3 DNA reads TGTGCCAGCACCCGACGAAGAGTGGGCAGCCATAATGAAAAACTGTTTTTT. Residues: CASTRRRVGSHNEKLFF.

For the CDR3, the DNA is TGTGCCAGCAGCTTACGGCCAGGGGTAAGCAATCAGCCCCAGCATTTT. It yields the protein CASSLRPGVSNQPQHF. This sequence joins TRBV7-3 and TRBJ1-5, with a possible D match to TRBD1 (6 bases). Trimming removed 2 bases from V and 1 base from J, with 12 bases in between. Germline V lookup: CDR1 SGHTA, CDR2 FQGTGA. The CDR3 runs to 16 residues.

The chain links TRBV11-2 to TRBJ2-3; no clear D. Germline V CDR1 and CDR2: SGHAT, FQNNGV. This CDR3 region has 14 residues. V was cut by 1 base and J by 3 bases, with 8 bases left in between. CDR3 amino acids: CASSLGPATDTQYF. The CDR3 nucleotides are TGTGCCAGCAGCTTAGGCCCAGCTACAGATACGCAGTATTTT.

V gene TRBV7-2 combines with J gene TRBJ1-2; 7 bases match TRBD1. Looked up from germline, CDR1 is SGHTA and CDR2 is FQGNSA. There are 15 residues in the CDR3. Germline trimming cut 5 bases from V and 2 bases from J; bases unmatched to any gene: 8. The CDR3 DNA sequence: TGTGCCAGCAGCGTAAAAGGACAGGCAAACTATGGCTACACCTTC. This codes for CASSVKGQANYGYTF.

The V gene is TRBV5-6, the J gene TRBJ1-1; a possible D gene is TRBD1 (6 bases). CDR1 is SGHDT and CDR2 is YYEEEE in the germline V gene. With 4 bases removed from V and 5 bases from J, the gap between germline ends came to 15 bases. This CDR3 region has 14 residues. CDR3 sequence reads: CASSERGGWTEAFF. The CDR3 region has the DNA TGTGCCAGCAGCGAAAGAGGGGGGTGGACTGAAGCTTTCTTT.

This clone was seen more than once but under ten times. The chain has TRBV11-3 and TRBJ1-3; D not certain. The length of the CDR3 is 13 residues. Trimming took off 1 base at V and 3 bases at J, with 4 bases between the two ends. Germline V CDR1 and CDR2: SGHNT, YENEEA. The CDR3 sequence: CASSLGGGNTIYF. The CDR3 nucleotides are TGTGCCAGCAGCTTAGGAGGTGGAAACACCATATATTTT.

V and J are TRBV7-9 and TRBJ1-1; D gene uncertain. Looked up from germline, CDR1 is SEHNR and CDR2 is FQNEAQ (reference sequence). V shed 5 bases and J shed 3 bases, with 10 bases lying between them. This CDR3 is built from 13 residues. CDR3 nucleotides: TGTGCCAGCAGCCCCCCCGGGTACACTGAAGCTTTCTTT. Translation gives CASSPPGYTEAFF.

The gene calls are TRBV7-8 and TRBJ1-2; D is uncertain. Looked up from germline, CDR1 is SGHVS and CDR2 is FQNEAQ. CDR3 length equals 14 residues. The V and J ends lost 4 bases and 2 bases respectively, with 11 bases between them. DNA for the CDR3: TGTGCCAGCAGCTCGACCGAGCTCAACTATGGCTACACCTTC. Protein product: CASSSTELNYGYTF. Variable domain in full (rest from reference TRBV7-8 and TRBJ1-2): GAGVSQSPRYKVAKRGQDVALRCDPISGHVSLFWYQQALGQGPEFLTYFQNEAQLDKSGLPSDRFFAERPEGSVSTLKIQRTQQEDSAVYLCASSSTELNYGYTFGSGTRLTVV.

This sequence joins TRBV27 and TRBJ2-2; D remains unclear. CDR1 MNHEY and CDR2 SMNVEV come from the germline V gene (reference sequence). V gave up 8 bases and J gave up 7 bases, with 5 bases separating them. The CDR3 totals 10 residues. In nucleotides, the CDR3 is TGTGCCAGCGGGGACGGGGAGCTGTTTTTT. Its translation is CASGDGELFF.

The V and J genes are TRBV4-3 and TRBJ1-5; 7 nucleotides match TRBD1. CDR1 and CDR2 from the germline V gene are LGHNA and YSLEER. The J segment lost 4 bases and the V segment lost 3 bases, leaving 3 bases of the junction unmatched. The CDR3 is 14 residues long. CDR3 coding DNA: TGCGCCAGCAGCCAGACAGGGACAAATCAGCCCCAGCATTTT. Translation: CASSQTGTNQPQHF.

Concerning this clone itself: At one end the junction does not follow the germline gene, possibly because of a read error. The V call is TRBV5-4, the J call TRBJ1-1; perhaps TRBD1 as D (5 bases). CDR1 SGHNT and CDR2 YYREEE come from the germline V gene (reference sequence). This CDR3 is built from 15 residues. The CDR3 loop is CASSLGRGVNAEAFF. CDR3 DNA: TGTGCCAGCAGCCTTGGGAGGGGAGTGAACGCTGAAGCTTTCTTT.

V and J are TRBV9 and TRBJ1-6; D might be TRBD1 (6 bases). V gave up 3 bases and J gave up 6 bases, with 16 bases separating them. The CDR3 is 16 residues long. Germline CDR1 SGDLS, CDR2 YYNGEE. The CDR3 bases are TGTGCCAGCAGCGCACCGCGGGGGGCCGCTAATTCACCCCTCCACTTT. Translation: CASSAPRGAANSPLHF.

The chain has TRBV12-5 and TRBJ1-5; possibly TRBD1 for D (6 bases). The CDR3 consists of 14 residues. Germline assignment: CDR1 LGHNT and CDR2 FRNRAP. V was shortened by 1 base and J by 9 bases, with 13 bases between the two germline ends. CDR3 DNA: TGTGCTAGTGGTTTGGCGGGGGCCTTCGGGCCCCAGCATTTT. Translating it yields CASGLAGAFGPQHF.

The chain recombines TRBV5-5 with TRBJ1-1; D not resolved. CDR1 SGHKS and CDR2 YYEKEE come from the germline V gene (reference sequence). Between the trimmed V and J ends, which lost 2 bases and 1 base, there was a span of 9 bases. The CDR3 spans 14 residues. The CDR3 coding sequence is TGTGCCAGCAGCTTTTTAACCCGGAACACTGAAGCTTTCTTT. Translating gives CASSFLTRNTEAFF.

The chain carries TRBV14 and TRBJ2-1, with 7 positions matching TRBD1. Germline V gives CDR1 SGHDN, CDR2 FVKESK. The CDR3 length is 18 residues. J was trimmed by 0 bases and V by 3 bases; bases with no gene match: 11. The CDR3 is CASSQRQGWGLSYNEQFF. CDR3 nucleotide sequence: TGTGCCAGCAGCCAGCGACAGGGATGGGGGCTCTCCTACAATGAGCAGTTCTTC. Supplemented by reference TRBV14 and TRBJ2-1, the full variable domain reads EAGVTQFPSHSVIEKGQTVTLRCDPISGHDNLYWYRRVMGKEIKFLLHFVKESKQDESGMPNNRFLAERTGGTYSTLKVQPAELEDSGVYFCASSQRQGWGLSYNEQFFGPGTRLTVL.

V and J are TRBV18 and TRBJ1-3; TRBD1 agrees at 8 bases. CDR1 KGHSH and CDR2 LQKENI come from the germline V gene. The CDR3 consists of 16 residues. V trimming: 4 bases; J trimming: 2 bases; junction bases outside the gene matches: 7. This CDR3 is CASSLAPDRAGNTIYF. The CDR3 region has the DNA TGTGCCAGCTCACTAGCACCGGACAGGGCTGGAAACACCATATATTTT.

This clone was detected once. The chain employs TRBV7-9 and TRBJ2-5, with a possible D match to TRBD1 (5 bases). Germline loops: CDR1 SEHNR, CDR2 FQNEAQ (reference sequence). The CDR3 length is 13 residues. V lost 5 bases, J lost 5 bases, and 12 bases lay in between. The CDR3 reads CASSPQGGETQYF. DNA of the CDR3: TGTGCCAGCAGCCCGCAGGGCGGCGAGACCCAGTACTTC.

V is TRBV9 and J is TRBJ2-7; D remains ambiguous. The CDR3 is made up of 15 amino acids. CDR1 is SGDLS, CDR2 YYNGEE, per germline. V was shortened by 4 bases and J by 5 bases, with 19 bases between the two germline ends. In DNA form, the CDR3 reads TGTGCCAGCAGCTATGGTAGTGAGAACACCCACGAGCAGTACTTC. The encoded protein is CASSYGSENTHEQYF.

The chain carries TRBV18 and TRBJ1-1; TRBD1 aligns across 9 bases. Germline V gene lookup returns CDR1 KGHSH and CDR2 LQKENI. V trimming: 4 bases; J trimming: 3 bases; junction bases outside the gene matches: 6. CDR3 length: 15 amino acids. In DNA, the CDR3 is TGTGCCAGCTCACGACAGGGGGGAGTCGACACTGAAGCTTTCTTT. Translating it yields CASSRQGGVDTEAFF.

The rearrangement joins TRBV5-6 to TRBJ2-5; the D gene is possibly TRBD1 (6 bases). Germline V gene lookup returns CDR1 SGHDT and CDR2 YYEEEE. CDR3 length: 14 residues. The germline V and J ends were trimmed by 0 bases and 4 bases, with 10 bases remaining between them. In DNA form, the CDR3 reads TGTGCCAGCAGCTTGGGGGGGCTGGGAGAGACCCAGTACTTC. Translation gives CASSLGGLGETQYF.

The rearrangement links TRBV6-1 to TRBJ1-2; D possibly corresponds to TRBD1 (5 bases). CDR3 length: 14 residues. CDR1 and CDR2 (germline): MNHNS, SASEGT. Trimming shortened V by 6 bases and J by 0 bases, and 11 bases separated the two germline ends. CDR3 loop: CASRLPGANYGYTF. The CDR3 DNA reads as TGTGCCAGCAGATTACCGGGGGCTAACTATGGCTACACCTTC.